A single sample is the source of the 2 T cell receptor beta chains below, sequenced in a study of T cell changes during pregnancy in multiple sclerosis (dated by TCRdb to between 2018 and 2020). Libraries were constructed by the immunoSEQ multiplex PCR assay. Imported from immuneACCESS, the table was reduced by TCRdb to in-frame sequences with V and J called. These copies leave out some clones; in studies compared against another copy, an unresolved V gene accounts for under half, and the cause of the remainder is not known. This sample gives 50,000 to 75,000 clones in total; 91% of them show up just once. 1% to 1.5% of the sample is in the top ten clones. The sample consisted of peripheral blood, taken after pregnancy. The receptor source for this set is a female donor in good health, enrolled as a control in a pregnancy study.

The chain employs TRBV5-7 and TRBJ1-5, with D hard to call. TRBV5-7 is an ORF, with its function uncertain. V shed 4 bases and J shed 0 bases, with 17 bases lying between them. This CDR3 region has 17 residues. CDR3 protein: CASSPPWRRYSNQPQHF. CDR3 nucleotide sequence: TGTGCCAGCAGCCCCCCGTGGAGGAGGTATAGCAATCAGCCCCAGCATTTT.

This chain links TRBV25-1 with TRBJ1-2; D unclear. The CDR3 runs to 15 residues. V shed 4 bases and J shed 10 bases, with 22 bases lying between them. Germline CDR1 and CDR2: MGHDK and SYGVNS. The CDR3 nucleotides are TGTGCCAGCAGTGCCCCTGTGTGGGAGGCGGGTGACTACACCTTC. It encodes CASSAPVWEAGDYTF.